The rows below give T cell receptor beta chains drawn from one sample of a study of T cell repertoires in cytomegalovirus infection. MiXCR, run by TCRdb on the reads, gives a single entry per CDR3 protein. The repertoire holds approximately 250,000 distinct CDR3 sequences, with roughly 9% as singletons. Sequencing input: PBMCs. Source of these receptors: a human donor in good health (CMV status not recorded). Some clones in this sample may be carry-over from other donors' samples. CDR3s include the opening cysteine and the closing phenylalanine or tryptophan. D genes are given only for firm matches. Size is stated for part of the rows, as once, few or many counts, or as a class when the clone is expanded.

d_call	v_call	j_call	clone_size	cdr3_nt	cdr3_aa
NA	TRBV7-2	TRBJ2-2	many	TGTGCCAGCAGCTGGAACACCGGGGAGCTGTTTTTT	CASSWNTGELFF
NA	TRBV7-2	TRBJ2-7	many	TGTGCCAGCAGCTTAAGGCGGAAAGGGGACGAGCAGTACTTC	CASSLRRKGDEQYF
NA	TRBV7-2	TRBJ2-2	many	TGTGCCAGCAGCTTACCCAGGCTAGCGAACACCGGGGAGCTGTTTTTT	CASSLPRLANTGELFF
TRBD2	TRBV7-6	TRBJ2-3	many	TGTGCCAGCACTCCCGGCGGGGGAAAGGTGGATACGCAGTATTTT	CASTPGGGKVDTQYF
TRBD1	TRBV28	TRBJ2-1	NA	TGTGCCAGCAGCACCGGGACAGGGTTCAATGAGCAGTTCTTC	CASSTGTGFNEQFF
NA	TRBV7-2	TRBJ2-1	many	TGTGCCAGCAGCTTAGTACCCAGGGCCCTATCCTACAATGAGCAGTTCTTC	CASSLVPRALSYNEQFF
TRBD1	TRBV13	TRBJ2-1	many	TGTGCCAGCAGCTCCGGGACAGGGGGGGGGAATGAGCAGTTCTTC	CASSSGTGGGNEQFF
NA	TRBV28	TRBJ2-2	NA	TGTGCCAGCAGTTTAGAGTATGGGGAGCTGTTTTTT	CASSLEYGELFF
TRBD1	TRBV28	TRBJ1-6	many	TGTGCCAGCAGTTTACGACAGGGAGTTAGTAATTCACCCCTCCACTTT	CASSLRQGVSNSPLHF
TRBD1	TRBV10-1	TRBJ1-1	many	TGCGCCAGCAGTGAGACCAGGGGGCTGAACACTGAAGCTTTCTTT	CASSETRGLNTEAFF
NA	TRBV12-3/TRBV12-4	TRBJ1-5	many	TGTGCCAGCAGTTTACAGGCTGATCAGCCCCAGCATTTT	CASSLQADQPQHF
NA	TRBV7-2	TRBJ2-1	many	TGTGCCAGCAGCTTAGCGTCCTACAATGAGCAGTTCTTC	CASSLASYNEQFF
NA	TRBV15	TRBJ1-3	NA	TGTGCCACCAGTATCTGGACTGGAAACACCATATATTTT	CATSIWTGNTIYF
TRBD2	TRBV7-2	TRBJ2-2	many	TGTGCCAGCAGCTTAGTACTAGCGGGGGGGAACACCGGGGAGCTGTTTTTT	CASSLVLAGGNTGELFF
NA	TRBV27	TRBJ1-1	many	TGTGCCAGCAGTTTGGGGTCCGGGTCGGGCACTGAAGCTTTCTTT	CASSLGSGSGTEAFF
NA	TRBV4-2	TRBJ1-5	many	TGTGCCAGCAGCCAAGTAGAGGGGAATCAGCCCCAGCATTTT	CASSQVEGNQPQHF
NA	TRBV19	TRBJ1-5	few	TGTGCCAGTAGTATCGAGGGGACTACCCGTAGCAATCAGCCCCAGCATTTT	CASSIEGTTRSNQPQHF
NA	TRBV7-6	TRBJ1-5	NA	TGTGCCAGCAGTCTTTTACAGGATCAGCCCCAGCATTTT	CASSLLQDQPQHF
NA	TRBV20-1	TRBJ1-6	few	TGCAGTGCTAGAGATGGGGGGAATAATTCACCCCTCCACTTT	CSARDGGNNSPLHF
NA	TRBV5-6	TRBJ1-2	once	TGTGCCAGCAGCTTGTCAGGGGAAAACCTCAAACCTGACTACACCTTC	CASSLSGENLKPDYTF
TRBD1	TRBV7-2	TRBJ1-2	many	TGTGCCAGCAGCTTAGGGGGGGCAGGGGGCGCGTATGGCTACACCTTC	CASSLGGAGGAYGYTF
NA	TRBV29-1	TRBJ1-1	NA	TGCAGCGTTGGGGAGAGGGAGGCTTTCTTT	CSVGEREAFF
NA	TRBV28	TRBJ1-6	NA	TGTGCCAGCAGGGGGACGCGGAGGGGCGATAATTCACCCCTCCACTTT	CASRGTRRGDNSPLHF
NA	TRBV12-3/TRBV12-4	TRBJ1-2	many	TGTGCCAGCAGTTCCCACAGCTTCTATGGCTACACCTTC	CASSSHSFYGYTF
NA	TRBV20-1	TRBJ1-5	NA	TGCAGTGCTAGCGAGTCAACAGGCAATCAGCCCCAGCATTTT	CSASESTGNQPQHF
NA	TRBV12-3/TRBV12-4	TRBJ2-3	NA	TGTGCCAGCAGTCCCTCGCGAAGAGATACGCAGTATTTT	CASSPSRRDTQYF
TRBD1	TRBV5-1	TRBJ2-7	few	TGCGCCAGCAGCTACGACGGGACAGTTTACGAGCAGTACTTC	CASSYDGTVYEQYF
NA	TRBV9	TRBJ2-7	NA	TGTGCCAGCAGCGTAGACCTCCGGGCCTACGAGCAGTACTTC	CASSVDLRAYEQYF
NA	TRBV28	TRBJ2-5	many	TGTGCCAGCAGTTTATATAAACAAGAGACCCAGTACTTC	CASSLYKQETQYF
NA	TRBV7-2	TRBJ2-5	many	TGTGCCAGCAGCTTAGTCGGGCTGCCTAAAGAGACCCAGTACTTC	CASSLVGLPKETQYF
TRBD2	TRBV7-9	TRBJ2-1	many	TGTGCCAGCAGCTTGGGGGGGGGATTCGATGAGCAGTTCTTC	CASSLGGGFDEQFF
TRBD1	TRBV7-8	TRBJ2-6	many	TGTGCCAGCAGCAAAAGGGACAGGGAGGTTTCTGGGGCCAACGTCCTGACTTTC	CASSKRDREVSGANVLTF
NA	TRBV14	TRBJ1-1	NA	TGTGCCAGCAGCCGGGATGTGTACACTGAAGCTTTCTTT	CASSRDVYTEAFF
NA	TRBV7-8	TRBJ1-5	many	TGTGCCAGCAGCTTAAGAGAGGGAAGCAATCAGCCCCAGCATTTT	CASSLREGSNQPQHF
TRBD1	TRBV25-1	TRBJ2-7	many	TGTGCCAGCAGTGAATCGCGGACAGGGAACTACGAGCAGTACTTC	CASSESRTGNYEQYF
NA	TRBV7-9	TRBJ2-5	NA	TGTGCCAGTACCTCCGGGTCACAAGAGACCCAGTACTTC	CASTSGSQETQYF
NA	TRBV12-3/TRBV12-4	TRBJ1-1	many	TGTGCCAGCAGTTTACCTTCCGAAGCTTTCTTC	CASSLPSEAFF
NA	TRBV3-1	TRBJ1-6	few	TGTGCCAGCAGCCAGGGACAAAGGTCACCCCTCCACTTT	CASSQGQRSPLHF
NA	TRBV7-9	TRBJ2-1	few	TGTGCCAGCAGCAGAGTCGATGAGCAGTTCTTC	CASSRVDEQFF
TRBD1	TRBV7-9	TRBJ1-2	many	TGTGCCAGCAGCCAGCAAGCCGGGACAGGGGAATATGGCTACACCTTC	CASSQQAGTGEYGYTF
NA	TRBV7-2	TRBJ1-3	many	TGTGCCAGCAGCCCCAGGCAGATCGTTGGAAACACCATATATTTT	CASSPRQIVGNTIYF
NA	TRBV12-3/TRBV12-4	TRBJ1-1	many	TGTGCCAGCAGTTTATGGGAGTCTGAAGCTTTCTTT	CASSLWESEAFF
TRBD1	TRBV9	TRBJ1-2	many	TGTGCCAGCAGCCCCACCCGACAGGGTGGTGGCTACACCTTC	CASSPTRQGGGYTF
NA	TRBV5-6	TRBJ2-1	many	TGTGCCAGCAGCTTGGGTCTGGACTACATGAGCAATGAGCAGTTCTTC	CASSLGLDYMSNEQFF
NA	TRBV7-3	TRBJ2-2	NA	TGTGCCAGCAGCTTAGGACCCTCTGGGGAGCTGTTTTTT	CASSLGPSGELFF